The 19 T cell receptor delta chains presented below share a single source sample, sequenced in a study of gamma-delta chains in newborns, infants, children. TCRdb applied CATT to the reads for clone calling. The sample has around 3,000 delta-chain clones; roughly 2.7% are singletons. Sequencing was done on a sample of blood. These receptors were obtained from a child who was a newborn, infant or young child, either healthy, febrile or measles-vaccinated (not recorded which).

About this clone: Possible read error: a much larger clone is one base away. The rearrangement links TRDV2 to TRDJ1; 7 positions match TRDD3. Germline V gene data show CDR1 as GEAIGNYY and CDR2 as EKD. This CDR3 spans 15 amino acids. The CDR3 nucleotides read TGTGCCCGTGACCCACTGGGGAGAGACACCGATAAACTCATCTTT. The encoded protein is CARDPLGRDTDKLIF.

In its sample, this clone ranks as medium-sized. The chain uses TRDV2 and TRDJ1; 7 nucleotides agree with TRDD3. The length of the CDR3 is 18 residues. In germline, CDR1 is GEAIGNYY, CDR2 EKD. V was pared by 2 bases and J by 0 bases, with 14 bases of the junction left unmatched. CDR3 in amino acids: CACDKLTGVLGYTDKLIF. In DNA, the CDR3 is TGTGCCTGTGACAAACTCACTGGGGTCCTAGGGTACACCGATAAACTCATCTTT.

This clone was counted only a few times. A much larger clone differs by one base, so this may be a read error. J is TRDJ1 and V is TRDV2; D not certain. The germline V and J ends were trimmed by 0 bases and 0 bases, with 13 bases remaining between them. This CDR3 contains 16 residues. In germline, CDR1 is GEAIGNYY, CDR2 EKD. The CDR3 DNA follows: TGTGCCTGTGACACCGTTGGGAGACTGTACACCGATAAACTCATCTTT. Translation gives CACDTVGRLYTDKLIF.

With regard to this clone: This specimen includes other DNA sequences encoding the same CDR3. CDR3 nucleotide sequence: TGTGCCTGTGACGATCTCAAACTGGGGGATACCTCCGGGACCCAGTACACCGATAAACTCATCTTT. Residues: CACDDLKLGDTSGTQYTDKLIF. V and J are TRDV2 and TRDJ1; 12 bases are shared with TRDD3. The germline CDR1 and CDR2 sequences are GEAIGNYY and EKD. The CDR3 loop spans 22 amino acids. The V segment lost 3 bases and the J segment 0 bases; nucleotides outside the gene matches: 22.

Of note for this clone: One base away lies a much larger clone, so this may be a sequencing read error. The CDR3 DNA sequence: TGTGCCTGTGACCCCCTACCTATGGGGGCCCGTGGCACCGATAAACTCATCTTT. Protein: CACDPLPMGARGTDKLIF. This chain uses TRDV2 with TRDJ1, with a tentative D call TRDD3 (6 bases). CDR3 size: 18 residues. The germline V and J ends were trimmed by 3 bases and 1 base, with 23 bases remaining between them. Germline CDR1 reads GEAIGNYY; CDR2 reads EKD.

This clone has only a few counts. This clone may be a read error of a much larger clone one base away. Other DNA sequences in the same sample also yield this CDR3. This chain's CDR3 is CACDTVGDRRTDKLIF. The CDR3 DNA is TGCGCCTGTGACACCGTGGGGGATAGGAGAACCGATAAACTCATCTTT. The rearrangement joins TRDV2 to TRDJ1, with 9 positions matching TRDD3. The length of the CDR3 is 16 residues. Germline values: CDR1 GEAIGNYY, CDR2 EKD.

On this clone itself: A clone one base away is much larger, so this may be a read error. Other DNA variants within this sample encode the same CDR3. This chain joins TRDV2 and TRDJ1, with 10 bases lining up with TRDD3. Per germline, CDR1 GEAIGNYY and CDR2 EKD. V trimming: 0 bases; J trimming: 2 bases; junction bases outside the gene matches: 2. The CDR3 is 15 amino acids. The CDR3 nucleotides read TGTGCCTGTGACACCCTACTGGGGGATACCGATAAACTCATCTTT. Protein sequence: CACDTLLGDTDKLIF.

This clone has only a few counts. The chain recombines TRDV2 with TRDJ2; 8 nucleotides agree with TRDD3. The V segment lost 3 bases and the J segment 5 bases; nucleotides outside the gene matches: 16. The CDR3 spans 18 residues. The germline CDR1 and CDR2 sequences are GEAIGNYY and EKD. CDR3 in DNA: TGTGCCTGTGACGTACTGGGGGTCGGCGGGATTTTAACAGCACAACTCTTCTTT. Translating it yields CACDVLGVGGILTAQLFF.

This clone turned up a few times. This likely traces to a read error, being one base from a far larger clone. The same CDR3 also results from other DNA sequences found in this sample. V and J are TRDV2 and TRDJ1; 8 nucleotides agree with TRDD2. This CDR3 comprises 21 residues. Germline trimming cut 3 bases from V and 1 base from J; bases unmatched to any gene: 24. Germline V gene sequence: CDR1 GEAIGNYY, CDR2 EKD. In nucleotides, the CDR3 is TGTGCCTGTGACCCTCTTCCTACGGATGAGCCTGGGACTGGCCCCACCGATAAACTCATCTTT. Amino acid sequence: CACDPLPTDEPGTGPTDKLIF.

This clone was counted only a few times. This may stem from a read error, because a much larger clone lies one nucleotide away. The CDR3 sequence: CACDTVLGDSSSRDTRQMFF. CDR3 nucleotide sequence: TGTGCCTGTGACACCGTACTGGGGGATTCGAGCTCCCGGGACACCCGACAGATGTTTTTC. This chain connects TRDV2 to TRDJ3; 10 positions agree with TRDD3. CDR1 is GEAIGNYY and CDR2 is EKD in the germline V gene. The CDR3 spans 20 residues.

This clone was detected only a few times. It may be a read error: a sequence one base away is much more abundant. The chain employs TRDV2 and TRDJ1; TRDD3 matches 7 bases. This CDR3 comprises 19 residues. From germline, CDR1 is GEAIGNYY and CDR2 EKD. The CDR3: CACDTLGDIVRLDTYKLIF. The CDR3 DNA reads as TGTGCCTGTGACACACTAGGGGATATTGTCCGCTTGGACACCTATAAACTCATCTTT.

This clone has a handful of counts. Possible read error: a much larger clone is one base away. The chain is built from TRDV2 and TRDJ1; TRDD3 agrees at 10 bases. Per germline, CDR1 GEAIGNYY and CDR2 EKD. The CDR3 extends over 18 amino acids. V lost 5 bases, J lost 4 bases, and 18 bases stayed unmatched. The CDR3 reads CACGLIPTGGSESDKLIF. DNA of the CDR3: TGTGCCTGTGGCCTTATTCCTACTGGGGGATCGGAGAGCGATAAACTCATCTTT.

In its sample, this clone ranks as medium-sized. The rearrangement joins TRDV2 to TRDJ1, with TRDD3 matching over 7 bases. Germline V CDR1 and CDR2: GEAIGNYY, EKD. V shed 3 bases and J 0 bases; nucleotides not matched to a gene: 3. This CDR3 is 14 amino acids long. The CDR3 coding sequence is TGTGCCTGTGACCAGCTGGGGGACACCGATAAACTCATCTTT. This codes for CACDQLGDTDKLIF.

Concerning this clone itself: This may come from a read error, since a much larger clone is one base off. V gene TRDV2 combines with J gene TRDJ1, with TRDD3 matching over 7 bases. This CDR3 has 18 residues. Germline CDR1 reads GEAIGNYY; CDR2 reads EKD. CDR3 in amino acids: CACDTVRPGGLTPDELIF. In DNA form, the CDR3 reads TGTGCCTGTGACACCGTACGGCCTGGGGGCCTCACTCCCGATGAACTCATCTTT.

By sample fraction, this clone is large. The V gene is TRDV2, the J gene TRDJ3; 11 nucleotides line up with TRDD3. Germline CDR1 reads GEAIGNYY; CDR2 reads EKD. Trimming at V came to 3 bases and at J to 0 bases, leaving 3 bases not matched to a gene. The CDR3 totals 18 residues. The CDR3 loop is CACDVLGDSSWDTRQMFF. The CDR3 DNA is TGTGCCTGTGACGTACTGGGGGATAGCTCCTGGGACACCCGACAGATGTTTTTC.

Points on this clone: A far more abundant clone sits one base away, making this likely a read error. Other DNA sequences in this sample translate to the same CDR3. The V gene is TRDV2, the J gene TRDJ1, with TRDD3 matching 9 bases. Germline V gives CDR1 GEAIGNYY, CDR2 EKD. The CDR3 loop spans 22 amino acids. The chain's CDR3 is CACDTVVGARPGDTQGNQALIF. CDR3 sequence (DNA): TGTGCCTGCGACACCGTGGTGGGGGCCAGACCAGGGGATACGCAGGGGAACCAGGCACTCATCTTT.

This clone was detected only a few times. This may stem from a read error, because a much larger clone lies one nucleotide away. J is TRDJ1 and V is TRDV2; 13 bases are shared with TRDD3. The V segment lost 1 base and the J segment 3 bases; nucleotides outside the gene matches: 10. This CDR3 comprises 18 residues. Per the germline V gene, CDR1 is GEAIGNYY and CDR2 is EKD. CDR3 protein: CACDTHSVLGDTPDKLIF. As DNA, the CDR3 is TGTGCCTGTGACACTCATTCCGTACTGGGGGATACGCCCGATAAACTCATCTTT.

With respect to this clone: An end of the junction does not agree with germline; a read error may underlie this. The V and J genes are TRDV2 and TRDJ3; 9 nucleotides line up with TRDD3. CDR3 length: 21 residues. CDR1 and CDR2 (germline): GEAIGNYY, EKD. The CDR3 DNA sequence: TGTGCCTGTGATCCCGTACTGGGGGACCGAGATGGCTCCTGGGACACCCGACAGACGTTTTTC. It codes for CACDPVLGDRDGSWDTRQTFF.

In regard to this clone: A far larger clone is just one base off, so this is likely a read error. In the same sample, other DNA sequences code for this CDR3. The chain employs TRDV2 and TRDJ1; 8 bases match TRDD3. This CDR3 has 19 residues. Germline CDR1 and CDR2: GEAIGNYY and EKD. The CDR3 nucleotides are TGCGCCTGTGACACGGTCCGTACTGGGGGCTCCGGACGGGTCGATAAACTCATCTTT. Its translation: CACDTVRTGGSGRVDKLIF.